The 21 T cell receptor beta chains below all came from one sample that was sequenced in a study of OX40 agonist ivuxolimab in advanced cancers. Sequencing used immunoSEQ multiplex PCR; TCRdb keeps in-frame clones, though not all of them. The sample lists around 79,000 clones, 92% occurring once. This specimen was CD4+ or CD8+ T cells sorted from blood, taken in a trial of the OX40 agonist ivuxolimab. All receptors come from an adult with an advanced solid tumor such as melanoma, head and neck, liver or kidney cancer.

This chain connects TRBV2 to TRBJ1-5; 7 bases are shared with TRBD1. Germline assignment: CDR1 SNHLY and CDR2 FYNNEI. V was clipped by 2 bases and J by 7 bases; unmatched bases: 8. This CDR3 has 15 amino acids. In nucleotides, the CDR3 is TGTGCCAGCAGTGAAAGAGGGACAGTCGGGCAGCCCCAGCATTTT. The encoded protein is CASSERGTVGQPQHF.

The chain is built from TRBV15 and TRBJ2-2, with D unresolved. The germline gives CDR1 LNHNV, CDR2 YYDKDF (reference sequence). The CDR3 extends over 13 amino acids. Trimming removed 5 bases from V and 5 bases from J, with 9 bases in between. The CDR3 DNA reads as TGTGCCACCAGCTCAGGACGAACCGGGGAGCTGTTTTTT. As protein: CATSSGRTGELFF.

The gene calls are TRBV2 and TRBJ2-7; D perhaps matches TRBD2 (5 bases). Germline loops: CDR1 SNHLY, CDR2 FYNNEI. V lost 4 bases, J lost 1 base, and 11 bases lay in between. The CDR3 totals 14 residues. The CDR3 here is CASSVRERSYEQYF. CDR3 DNA: TGTGCCAGCAGTGTCCGGGAAAGATCCTACGAGCAGTACTTC.

The V gene is TRBV7-6, the J gene TRBJ2-3; the D call may be TRBD1 or TRBD2 (5 bases each). Trimming removed 1 base from V and 2 bases from J, with 13 bases in between. The germline V gene has CDR1 SGHVS and CDR2 FNYEAQ. The CDR3 has 16 amino acids. CDR3 loop: CASSLGLGDFTDTQYF. In nucleotides, the CDR3 is TGTGCCAGCAGCTTAGGCCTGGGGGATTTCACAGATACGCAGTATTTT.

This clone was found once. This chain joins TRBV5-1 and TRBJ2-7; unclear D gene. The CDR3 runs 14 residues. V was shortened by 0 bases and J by 5 bases, with 12 bases between the two germline ends. Per germline, CDR1 SGHRS and CDR2 YFSETQ. The CDR3 DNA sequence: TGCGCCAGCAGCTTGGGGTACGGGTCCCACGAGCAGTACTTC. It is translated as CASSLGYGSHEQYF.

CDR3 sequence (DNA): TGTGCCAGCAGCTTAGCAGGAGCTCGGAACACTGAAGCTTTCTTT. Amino acid sequence: CASSLAGARNTEAFF. The V call is TRBV13, the J call TRBJ1-1; unclear D gene. The CDR3 has 15 residues. V was shortened by 1 base and J by 1 base, with 10 bases between the two germline ends. Germline CDR1 PRHDT, CDR2 FYEKMQ (reference sequence).

CDR3 protein: CASSQGAPQGWVTEAFF. The CDR3, as DNA: TGCGCCAGCAGCCAAGGGGCCCCACAGGGGTGGGTCACTGAAGCTTTCTTT. The chain joins TRBV4-3 to TRBJ1-1, with TRBD1 matching over 7 bases. Germline V gene sequence: CDR1 LGHNA, CDR2 YSLEER. This CDR3 comprises 17 residues. Germline trimming cut 1 base from V and 4 bases from J; bases unmatched to any gene: 12.

This clone was found once. The chain combines TRBV9 with TRBJ2-1; no clear D gene. The CDR3 runs 14 residues. Trimming pared 0 bases from V and 0 bases from J, leaving 4 bases between. Germline loops: CDR1 SGDLS, CDR2 YYNGEE. CDR3 protein: CASSVASSYNEQFF. CDR3 bases: TGTGCCAGCAGCGTAGCGAGCTCCTACAATGAGCAGTTCTTC.

This chain connects TRBV29-1 to TRBJ1-1, with D possibly being TRBD1 (6 bases). The germline gives CDR1 SQVTM, CDR2 ANQGSEA. Trimming removed 3 bases at V and 8 bases at J, with 10 bases between. CDR3 length: 11 residues. The CDR3 is CSVDSDREAFF. CDR3 coding DNA: TGCAGCGTTGATAGTGACAGGGAAGCTTTCTTT.

This clone turned up a few times. V is TRBV13 and J is TRBJ1-6; unclear D gene. This CDR3 contains 15 residues. Trimming shortened V by 4 bases and J by 7 bases, and 14 bases separated the two germline ends. Germline loops: CDR1 PRHDT, CDR2 FYEKMQ (reference sequence). This CDR3 reads CASSSRQLANSPLHF. CDR3 nucleotide sequence: TGTGCCAGCAGCTCTAGGCAGCTGGCGAATTCACCCCTCCACTTT. The whole variable domain, remainder taken from reference TRBV13 and TRBJ1-6, is AAGVIQSPRHLIKEKRETATLKCYPIPRHDTVYWYQQGPGQDPQFLISFYEKMQSDKGSIPDRFSAQQFSDYHSELNMSSLELGDSALYFCASSSRQLANSPLHFGNGTRLTVT.

The rearrangement links TRBV4-3 to TRBJ1-2; 9 positions agree with TRBD1. Per germline, CDR1 LGHNA and CDR2 YSLEER. The CDR3 is 16 amino acids. The V segment lost 1 base and the J segment 4 bases; nucleotides outside the gene matches: 7. Here the CDR3 reads CASSQGAQGAAYGYTF. The CDR3 DNA is TGCGCCAGCAGCCAAGGGGCACAGGGGGCTGCCTATGGCTACACCTTC.

The V gene is TRBV7-3, the J gene TRBJ2-3; a weak D match, TRBD2 (7 bases). This CDR3 has 15 amino acids. Germline values: CDR1 SGHTA, CDR2 FQGTGA. The V end was cut by 2 bases, the J end by 3 bases, with 12 bases between. CDR3 DNA sequence: TGTGCCAGCAGCTTAGCGGGGGCAGGGACAGATACGCAGTATTTT. Translation: CASSLAGAGTDTQYF.

V gene TRBV29-1 combines with J gene TRBJ1-4; weak D call: TRBD1 (5 bases). V dropped 5 bases and J dropped 5 bases, with 9 bases sitting between them. The germline CDR1 and CDR2 sequences are SQVTM and ANQGSEA. This CDR3 is built from 12 residues. The CDR3 protein is CSVSGPNEKLFF. The CDR3 DNA follows: TGCAGCGTTTCAGGGCCGAATGAAAAACTGTTTTTT. Based on the CDR3 plus reference TRBV29-1 and TRBJ1-4, the full variable domain is SAVISQKPSRDICQRGTSLTIQCQVDSQVTMMFWYRQQPGQSLTLIATANQGSEATYESGFVIDKFPISRPNLTFSTLTVSNMSPEDSSIYLCSVSGPNEKLFFGSGTQLSVL.

The chain combines TRBV2 with TRBJ2-2, with D perhaps TRBD1 (6 bases). Germline V lookup: CDR1 SNHLY, CDR2 FYNNEI. The V and J ends lost 5 bases and 0 bases respectively, with 10 bases between them. The CDR3 runs to 15 residues. For the CDR3, the DNA is TGTGCCAGCAGTTCGACAGGAGCGAACACCGGGGAGCTGTTTTTT. This gives the protein CASSSTGANTGELFF. Filled out from reference TRBV2 and TRBJ2-2, the complete variable domain reads EPEVTQTPSHQVTQMGQEVILRCVPISNHLYFYWYRQILGQKVEFLVSFYNNEISEKSEIFDDQFSVERPDGSNFTLKIRSTKLEDSAMYFCASSSTGANTGELFFGEGSRLTVL.

The V and J genes are TRBV21-1 and TRBJ2-7; no check of the table's D call, TRBD2, against the DNA was made. TRBV21-1 is tagged as a pseudogene. The CDR3 is 15 residues long. The CDR3 DNA follows: TGTGCCAGCAGCAAAGATCCGACTAGCCTTTACGAGCAGTACTTC. Translating gives CASSKDPTSLYEQYF.

A single count supports this clone. The chain carries TRBV5-1 and TRBJ2-1; TRBD2 matches at 11 bases. Per the germline V gene, CDR1 is SGHRS and CDR2 is YFSETQ. The CDR3 runs 16 residues. The junction had 3 bases not matched to a gene; V was cut back by 1 base and J by 3 bases. CDR3 in DNA: TGCGCCAGCAGCTTGATAGCGGGGGGGCTCTACAATGAGCAGTTCTTC. The encoded protein is CASSLIAGGLYNEQFF.

V is TRBV27 and J is TRBJ2-1; 9 nucleotides agree with TRBD1. Germline V gene data show CDR1 as MNHEY and CDR2 as SMNVEV (reference sequence). The CDR3 totals 13 residues. V gave up 2 bases and J gave up 7 bases; unmatched junction bases: 0. CDR3 nucleotide sequence: TGTGCCAGCAGTTTAGGACAGGGGAATGAGCAGTTCTTC. Encoded protein: CASSLGQGNEQFF.

The rearrangement joins TRBV5-1 to TRBJ2-7, with 10 bases identical to TRBD1. The ends lost 0 bases at V and 5 bases at J; junction bases unmatched: 5. The CDR3 length is 15 residues. Per germline, CDR1 SGHRS and CDR2 YFSETQ. This chain's CDR3 is CASSLETGGRDEQYF. The CDR3 DNA sequence: TGCGCCAGCAGCTTGGAGACAGGGGGCCGGGACGAGCAGTACTTC.

V is TRBV7-9 and J is TRBJ2-2; 8 nucleotides agree with TRBD1. The CDR3 spans 12 residues. Germline values: CDR1 SEHNR, CDR2 FQNEAQ (reference sequence). Trimming at V came to 6 bases and at J to 7 bases, leaving 1 base not matched to a gene. The CDR3 DNA is TGTGCCAGCAGACAGGGGGTCGGGGAGCTGTTTTTT. Translation: CASRQGVGELFF.

The rearrangement joins TRBV6-5 to TRBJ1-2, with unresolved D. From germline, CDR1 is MNHEY and CDR2 SVGAGI. V lost 2 bases and J lost 4, with 8 bases in between. This CDR3 region has 13 residues. This chain's CDR3 is CASSYTESYGYTF. The CDR3 bases are TGTGCCAGCAGTTACACAGAGTCCTATGGCTACACCTTC.

This chain uses TRBV5-1 with TRBJ2-7; D is unclear. CDR3 length: 13 residues. The germline V gene has CDR1 SGHRS and CDR2 YFSETQ. Trimming stripped 1 base from V and 3 bases from J, with 8 bases between. The CDR3 DNA follows: TGCGCCAGCAGCTTGTTCCGGAGCTACGAGCAGTACTTC. Amino acid sequence: CASSLFRSYEQYF.